The rows below give T cell receptor beta chains drawn from one sample of a study of naive and memory T cell subsets. MiXCR, run by TCRdb on the UMI-ligation and nested PCR reads, gives a single entry per CDR3 protein. The sample has over 110,000 distinct CDR3 sequences; approximately 21% are singletons. Sequenced input: naive CD8+ T cells from blood. All receptors derive from a human donor in good health. The CDR3 runs from the conserved cysteine through the conserved F or W. The D gene is left open where the match is weak. Clone size is given for some rows only: seen once, a few or many times, or a class if the clone is expanded.

d_call	v_call	j_call	clone_size	cdr3_aa	cdr3_nt
.	TRBV7-9	TRBJ2-7	.	CASSLGEPAYEQYF	TGTGCCAGCAGCTTAGGGGAACCAGCATACGAGCAGTACTTC
TRBD1	TRBV7-2	TRBJ2-3	.	CASSWATGGTDTQYF	TGTGCCAGCAGCTGGGCGACAGGGGGCACAGATACGCAGTATTTT
TRBD2	TRBV19	TRBJ2-7	.	CASSSRTSGRSYEQYF	TGTGCCAGTAGTTCCAGGACTAGCGGTCGCTCCTACGAGCAGTACTTC
.	TRBV6-5	TRBJ2-7	.	CASSYYRAYEQYF	TGTGCCAGCAGTTACTACAGGGCCTACGAGCAGTACTTC
TRBD1	TRBV10-3	TRBJ1-1	.	CAISDRQGPTGSAFF	TGTGCCATCAGTGACAGACAGGGGCCTACAGGGTCGGCTTTCTTT
TRBD2	TRBV27	TRBJ2-3	.	CASSLLLAGGAKDTQYF	TGTGCCAGCAGTTTACTACTAGCGGGAGGGGCCAAAGATACGCAGTATTTT
.	TRBV6-6	TRBJ2-1	few	CASSPGYEQFF	TGTGCCAGCAGTCCCGGCTATGAGCAGTTCTTC
TRBD2	TRBV12-5	TRBJ2-3	few	CASGLLTSVKDTQYF	TGTGCTAGTGGTTTGCTGACTAGCGTGAAAGATACGCAGTATTTT
TRBD2	TRBV27	TRBJ2-1	.	CASSPIAGLYNEQFF	TGTGCCAGCAGCCCCATAGCGGGACTCTACAATGAGCAGTTCTTC
TRBD2	TRBV30	TRBJ2-7	few	CAWRMRGGDYEQYF	TGTGCCTGGAGGATGCGCGGGGGGGACTACGAGCAGTACTTC
.	TRBV29-1	TRBJ1-1	many	CSVRGNTEAFF	TGCAGCGTGAGGGGGAATACTGAAGCTTTCTTT
TRBD1	TRBV28	TRBJ2-7	.	CASSLEVVGTGRYEQYF	TGTGCCAGCAGTTTAGAAGTTGTGGGGACAGGGAGGTACGAGCAGTACTTC
.	TRBV12-3/TRBV12-4	TRBJ2-5	few	CASSPMGADQETQYF	TGTGCCAGCAGTCCCATGGGAGCGGACCAAGAGACCCAGTACTTC
TRBD2	TRBV7-2	TRBJ2-1	once	CASSLFAGGNEQFF	TGTGCCAGCAGCTTGTTCGCGGGAGGCAATGAGCAGTTCTTC
.	TRBV10-3	TRBJ2-7	.	CAISADRAYEQYF	TGTGCCATCAGTGCCGACAGAGCCTACGAGCAGTACTTC
.	TRBV7-9	TRBJ2-3	.	CASSLFRAAGTDTQYF	TGTGCCAGCAGCTTATTCAGAGCTGCTGGCACAGATACGCAGTATTTT
.	TRBV4-1	TRBJ2-7	few	CASSQGRGTYEQYF	TGCGCCAGCAGCCAAGGACGGGGAACCTACGAGCAGTACTTC
TRBD2	TRBV12-3/TRBV12-4	TRBJ2-1	.	CASRIAGAYNEQFF	TGTGCCAGCAGGATAGCGGGAGCCTACAATGAGCAGTTCTTC
.	TRBV10-2	TRBJ1-4	few	CASSPTVTNEKLFF	TGCGCCAGCAGTCCGACCGTAACTAATGAAAAACTGTTTTTT
.	TRBV28	TRBJ2-5	.	CATTGLSQYF	TGTGCCACCACTGGGTTATCCCAGTACTTC
.	TRBV7-7	TRBJ2-7	.	CASSPGVGDYYEQYF	TGTGCTAGCAGCCCAGGGGTGGGGGACTACTACGAGCAGTACTTC
.	TRBV7-9	TRBJ2-1	.	CASSSPGNEQFF	TGTGCCAGCAGCTCTCCAGGCAATGAGCAGTTCTTC
TRBD2	TRBV20-1	TRBJ2-3	.	CSAIKILAGVEDTQYF	TGCAGTGCTATAAAAATCCTAGCGGGAGTCGAAGATACGCAGTATTTT
TRBD1	TRBV3-1	TRBJ2-1	.	CASSHGTGGYEQFF	TGTGCCAGCAGCCACGGGACAGGGGGGTATGAGCAGTTCTTC
.	TRBV12-3/TRBV12-4	TRBJ1-2	few	CASSLGGGGGTSDGYTF	TGTGCCAGCAGTTTAGGGGGTGGCGGGGGTACGTCGGATGGCTACACCTTC